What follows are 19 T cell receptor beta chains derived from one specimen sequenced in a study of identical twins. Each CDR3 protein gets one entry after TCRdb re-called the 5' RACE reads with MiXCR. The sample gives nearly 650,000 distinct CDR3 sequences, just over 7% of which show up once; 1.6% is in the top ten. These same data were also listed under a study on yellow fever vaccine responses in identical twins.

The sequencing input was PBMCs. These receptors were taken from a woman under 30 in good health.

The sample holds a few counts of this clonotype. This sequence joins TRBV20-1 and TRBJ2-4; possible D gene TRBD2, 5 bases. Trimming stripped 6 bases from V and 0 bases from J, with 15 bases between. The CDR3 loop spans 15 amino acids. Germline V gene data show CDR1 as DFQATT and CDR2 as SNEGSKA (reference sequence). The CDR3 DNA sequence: TGCAGTGCCCCGACGGGGATAATAGCCAAAAACATTCAGTACTTC. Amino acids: CSAPTGIIAKNIQYF.

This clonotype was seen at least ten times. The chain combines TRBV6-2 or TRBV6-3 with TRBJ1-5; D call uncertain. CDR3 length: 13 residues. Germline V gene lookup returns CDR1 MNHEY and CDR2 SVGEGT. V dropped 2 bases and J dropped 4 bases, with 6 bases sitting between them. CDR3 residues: CASSYRGNQPQHF. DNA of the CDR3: TGTGCCAGCAGTTACAGAGGGAATCAGCCCCAGCATTTT.

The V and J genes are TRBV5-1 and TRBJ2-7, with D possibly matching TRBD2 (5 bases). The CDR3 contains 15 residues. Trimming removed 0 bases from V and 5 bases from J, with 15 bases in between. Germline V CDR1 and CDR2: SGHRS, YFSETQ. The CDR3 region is CASSLGGLAHNEQYV. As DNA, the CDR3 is TGCGCCAGCAGCTTGGGAGGACTCGCCCACAACGAGCAGTACGTC.

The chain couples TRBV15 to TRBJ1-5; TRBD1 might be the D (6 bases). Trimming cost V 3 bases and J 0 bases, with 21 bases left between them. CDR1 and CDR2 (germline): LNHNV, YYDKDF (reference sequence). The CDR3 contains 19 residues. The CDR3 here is CATSSQSGQVRYSNQPQHF. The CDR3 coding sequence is TGTGCCACCAGCAGCCAATCGGGACAAGTAAGATATAGCAATCAGCCCCAGCATTTT.

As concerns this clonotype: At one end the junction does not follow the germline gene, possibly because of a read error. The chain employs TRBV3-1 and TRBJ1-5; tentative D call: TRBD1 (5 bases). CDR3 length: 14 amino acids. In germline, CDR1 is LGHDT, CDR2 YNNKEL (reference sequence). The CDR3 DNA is TGTGCCAGCGGCCAGGGTGGAAGCAATCAGCCCCAGCATTTT. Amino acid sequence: CASGQGGSNQPQHF.

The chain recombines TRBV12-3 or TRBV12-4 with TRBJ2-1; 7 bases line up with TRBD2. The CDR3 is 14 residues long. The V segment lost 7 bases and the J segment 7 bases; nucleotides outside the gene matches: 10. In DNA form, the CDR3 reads TGTGCCAGCACCTTAGGAGGCGGGAGTAATGAGCAGTTCTTC. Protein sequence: CASTLGGGSNEQFF.

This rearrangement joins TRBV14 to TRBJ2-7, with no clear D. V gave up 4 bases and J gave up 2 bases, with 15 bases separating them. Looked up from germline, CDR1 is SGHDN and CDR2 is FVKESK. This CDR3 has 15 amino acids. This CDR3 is CASSPNPFDTYEQYF. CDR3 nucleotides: TGTGCCAGCAGCCCCAATCCCTTCGACACCTACGAGCAGTACTTC.

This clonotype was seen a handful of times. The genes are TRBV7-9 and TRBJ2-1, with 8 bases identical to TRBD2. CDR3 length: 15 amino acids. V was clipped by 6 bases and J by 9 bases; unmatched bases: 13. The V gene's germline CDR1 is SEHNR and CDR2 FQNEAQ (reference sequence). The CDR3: CASSFAGTRVSEQFF. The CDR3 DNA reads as TGTGCCAGCAGTTTCGCCGGGACTAGAGTCAGTGAGCAGTTCTTC.

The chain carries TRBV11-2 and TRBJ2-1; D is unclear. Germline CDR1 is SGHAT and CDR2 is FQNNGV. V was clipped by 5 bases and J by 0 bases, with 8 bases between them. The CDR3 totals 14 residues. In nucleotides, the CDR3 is TGTGCCAGCAGCAAGTGGGGCTCCTACAATGAGCAGTTCTTC. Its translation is CASSKWGSYNEQFF.

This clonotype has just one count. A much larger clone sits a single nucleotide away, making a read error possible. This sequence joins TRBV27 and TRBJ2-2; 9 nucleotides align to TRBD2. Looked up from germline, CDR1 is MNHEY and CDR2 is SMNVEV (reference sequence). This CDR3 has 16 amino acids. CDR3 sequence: CARSFRLAANTGELFF. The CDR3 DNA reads TGTGCCCGCAGTTTCCGACTAGCGGCGAACACCGGGGAGCTGTTTTTT.

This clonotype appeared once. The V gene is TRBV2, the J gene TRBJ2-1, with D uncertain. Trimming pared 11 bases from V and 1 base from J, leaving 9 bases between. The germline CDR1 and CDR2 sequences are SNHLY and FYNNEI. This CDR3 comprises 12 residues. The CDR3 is CAFKGSYNEQFF. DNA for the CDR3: TGTGCCTTTAAGGGATCCTACAATGAGCAGTTCTTC. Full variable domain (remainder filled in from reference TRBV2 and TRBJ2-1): EPEVTQTPSHQVTQMGQEVILRCVPISNHLYFYWYRQILGQKVEFLVSFYNNEISEKSEIFDDQFSVERPDGSNFTLKIRSTKLEDSAMYFCAFKGSYNEQFFGPGTRLTVL.

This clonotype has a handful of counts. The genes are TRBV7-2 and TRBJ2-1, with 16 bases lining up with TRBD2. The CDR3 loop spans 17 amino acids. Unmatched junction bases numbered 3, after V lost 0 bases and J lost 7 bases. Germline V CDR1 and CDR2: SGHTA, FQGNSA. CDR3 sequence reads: CASSLAGTSGGGNEQFF. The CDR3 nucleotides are TGTGCCAGCAGCTTAGCCGGGACTAGCGGGGGGGGAAATGAGCAGTTCTTC.

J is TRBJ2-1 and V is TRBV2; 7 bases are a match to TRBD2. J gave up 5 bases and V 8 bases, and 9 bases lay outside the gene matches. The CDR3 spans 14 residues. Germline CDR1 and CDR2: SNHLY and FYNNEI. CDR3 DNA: TGTGCCAGCGGGGTGGGGCTAGCGGACAATGAGCAGTTCTTC. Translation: CASGVGLADNEQFF.

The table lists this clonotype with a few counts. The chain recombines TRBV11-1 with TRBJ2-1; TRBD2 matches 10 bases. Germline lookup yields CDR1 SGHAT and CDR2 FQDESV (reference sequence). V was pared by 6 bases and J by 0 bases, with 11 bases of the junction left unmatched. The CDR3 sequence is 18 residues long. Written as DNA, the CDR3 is TGTGCCAGCAGTCAACCTAGCGGGGGTGCGAGCTCCTACAATGAGCAGTTCTTC. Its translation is CASSQPSGGASSYNEQFF.

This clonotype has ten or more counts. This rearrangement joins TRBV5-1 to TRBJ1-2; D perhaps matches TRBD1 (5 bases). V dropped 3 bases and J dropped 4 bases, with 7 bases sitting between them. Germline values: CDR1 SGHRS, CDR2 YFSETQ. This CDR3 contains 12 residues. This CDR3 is CASSSDTYGYTF. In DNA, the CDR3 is TGCGCCAGCAGCTCGGACACCTATGGCTACACCTTC.

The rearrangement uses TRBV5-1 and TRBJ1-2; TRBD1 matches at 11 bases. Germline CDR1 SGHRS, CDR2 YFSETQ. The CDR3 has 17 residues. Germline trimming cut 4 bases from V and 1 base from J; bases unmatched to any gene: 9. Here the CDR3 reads CASSGQGGTGGNYGYTF. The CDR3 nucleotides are TGCGCCAGCAGCGGTCAAGGAGGGACAGGGGGTAACTATGGCTACACCTTC. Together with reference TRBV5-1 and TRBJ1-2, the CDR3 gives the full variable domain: KAGVTQTPRYLIKTRGQQVTLSCSPISGHRSVSWYQQTPGQGLQFLFEYFSETQRNKGNFPGRFSGRQFSNSRSEMNVSTLELGDSALYLCASSGQGGTGGNYGYTFGSGTRLTVV.

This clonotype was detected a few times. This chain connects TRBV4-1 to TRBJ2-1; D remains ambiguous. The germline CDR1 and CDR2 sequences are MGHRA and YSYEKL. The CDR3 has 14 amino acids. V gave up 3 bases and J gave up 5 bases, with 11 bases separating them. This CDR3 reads CASSHPPRNNEQFF. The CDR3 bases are TGCGCCAGCAGCCACCCCCCGAGAAACAATGAGCAGTTCTTC.

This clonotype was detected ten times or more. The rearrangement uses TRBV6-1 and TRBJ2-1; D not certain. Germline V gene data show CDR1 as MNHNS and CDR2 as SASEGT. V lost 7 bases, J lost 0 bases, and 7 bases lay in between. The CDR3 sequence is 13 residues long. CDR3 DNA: TGTGCCAGCAAGGGTGTCTCCTACAATGAGCAGTTCTTC. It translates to CASKGVSYNEQFF.

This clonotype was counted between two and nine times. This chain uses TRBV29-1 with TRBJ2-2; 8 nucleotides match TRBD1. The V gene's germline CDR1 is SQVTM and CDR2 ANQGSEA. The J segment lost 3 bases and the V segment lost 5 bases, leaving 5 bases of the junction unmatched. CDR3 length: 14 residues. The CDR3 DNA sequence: TGCAGCGTTCGACAGGGGACAGACACCGGGGAGCTGTTTTTT. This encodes CSVRQGTDTGELFF.